Each of the 30 T cell receptor beta chains below was sequenced from the same sample in a study of T-cell reconstitution after alpha-beta-depleted transplantation in children. Unique molecular identifiers were used to barcode this TCRbeta library. TCRdb used MiXCR to reprocess the PCR reads, holding one entry per CDR3 protein. This table has some 550,000 distinct CDR3 sequences, about 21% appearing once. The sample consisted of PBMCs, mostly from graft donor cells, taken 360 days after TCRalphabeta/CD19-depleted stem cell transplant. The receptors originated from a boy in the first two years of life who had a stem cell transplant for acute myeloid leukemia, so the T cells may come from the graft donor.

This chain connects TRBV5-6 to TRBJ1-2; D unclear. This CDR3 is 13 amino acids long. Trimming removed 3 bases at V and 2 bases at J, with 8 bases between. Germline V gene data show CDR1 as SGHDT and CDR2 as YYEEEE. CDR3 amino acids: CASSSTPNYGYTF. The CDR3 DNA sequence: TGTGCCAGCAGCTCAACACCGAACTATGGCTACACCTTC.

This clonotype was seen a handful of times. This rearrangement joins TRBV20-1 to TRBJ2-7; 12 nucleotides line up with TRBD2. Germline CDR1 is DFQATT and CDR2 is SNEGSKA (reference sequence). CDR3 size: 14 residues. With V trimmed by 3 bases and J by 3 bases, 3 bases remained unmatched. The CDR3 DNA reads as TGCAGTGCTAGGGGACTAGCGGGTCGCTACGAGCAGTACGTC. This codes for CSARGLAGRYEQYV.

Many counts were recorded for this clonotype. V is TRBV4-2 and J is TRBJ2-7; 10 nucleotides agree with TRBD2. CDR3 length: 16 amino acids. CDR1 and CDR2 (germline): LGHNA, YNFKEQ. V trimming: 0 bases; J trimming: 4 bases; junction bases outside the gene matches: 6. The CDR3 reads CASSQDQVAGGYEQYV. The CDR3 bases are TGTGCCAGCAGCCAAGATCAGGTAGCGGGGGGATACGAGCAGTACGTC.

This clonotype was seen more than once but under ten times. This chain connects TRBV28 to TRBJ2-3, with 9 bases matching TRBD2. Germline values: CDR1 MDHEN, CDR2 SYDVKM. This CDR3 has 17 residues. The V segment lost 4 bases and the J segment 2 bases; nucleotides outside the gene matches: 10. CDR3 DNA sequence: TGTGCCAGCAGTTCCACATTAGCGGGGGAGTTCACAGATACGCAGTATTTT. Translation: CASSSTLAGEFTDTQYF.

The chain combines TRBV2 with TRBJ2-3, with D possibly matching TRBD1 (6 bases). The CDR3 is made up of 11 amino acids. Germline V lookup: CDR1 SNHLY, CDR2 FYNNEI. Trimming pared 5 bases from V and 13 bases from J, leaving 13 bases between. The DNA of the CDR3 is TGTGCCAGCAGTTACGACAGGATTAAGTATTTT. Its translation is CASSYDRIKYF.

This chain uses TRBV6-5 with TRBJ2-5; 8 nucleotides line up with TRBD2. V shed 2 bases and J 0 bases; nucleotides not matched to a gene: 2. CDR3 length equals 15 residues. CDR1 and CDR2 (germline): MNHEY, SVGAGI. Here the CDR3 DNA reads TGTGCCAGCAGTTACGGCGGGGGGTACCAAGAGACCCAGTACTTC. It translates to CASSYGGGYQETQYF.

Only a few counts were recorded for this clonotype. J is TRBJ2-5 and V is TRBV25-1, with D possibly called TRBD1 or TRBD2 (5 bases each). This CDR3 is 17 amino acids long. Trimming stripped 0 bases from V and 4 bases from J, with 18 bases between. The germline CDR1 and CDR2 sequences are MGHDK and SYGVNS. The CDR3 sequence is CASSEYFVGAGRETQYF. CDR3 nucleotides: TGTGCCAGCAGTGAATATTTTGTCGGGGCAGGGCGAGAGACCCAGTACTTC.

The V call is TRBV12-3 or TRBV12-4, the J call TRBJ1-4; D remains unclear. With 5 bases removed from V and 4 bases from J, the gap between germline ends came to 14 bases. The CDR3 runs to 15 residues. The CDR3 protein is CASSKEDGYNEKLFF. In DNA form, the CDR3 reads TGTGCCAGCAGTAAAGAAGACGGATATAATGAAAAACTGTTTTTT.

V gene TRBV13 combines with J gene TRBJ2-1; the match to TRBD2 covers 11 bases. The V gene's germline CDR1 is PRHDT and CDR2 FYEKMQ (reference sequence). CDR3 length equals 17 residues. The ends lost 4 bases at V and 2 bases at J; junction bases unmatched: 7. CDR3 residues: CASSSPSGGIPYNEQFF. For the CDR3, the DNA is TGTGCCAGCAGCTCCCCTAGCGGGGGGATACCCTACAATGAGCAGTTCTTC.

The V and J genes are TRBV12-3 or TRBV12-4 and TRBJ1-4, with a tentative D call TRBD1 (5 bases). CDR3 length: 20 amino acids. Trimming cost V 3 bases and J 3 bases, with 26 bases left between them. CDR3 coding DNA: TGTGCCAGCAGTTTCTTGATTCAAGGCAGGGAAGTGGTGGCTAATGAAAAACTGTTTTTT. Amino acid sequence: CASSFLIQGREVVANEKLFF.

The chain couples TRBV10-3 to TRBJ2-5; maybe TRBD2 (6 bases). Germline V gene data show CDR1 as ENHRY and CDR2 as SYGVKD. V was pared by 8 bases and J by 1 base, with 8 bases between. There are 12 residues in the CDR3. In DNA form, the CDR3 reads TGTGCCATCCGGGGGACCCAAGAGACCCAGTACTTC. Its translation: CAIRGTQETQYF.

This clonotype turned up a few times. The chain is built from TRBV7-2 and TRBJ2-3, with a weak D call TRBD2 (5 bases). In germline, CDR1 is SGHTA, CDR2 FQGNSA. Between the trimmed V and J ends, which lost 5 bases and 4 bases, there was a span of 22 bases. The length of the CDR3 is 17 residues. CDR3 in amino acids: CASSVDYSRLSPDTQYF. The DNA of the CDR3 is TGTGCCAGCAGCGTCGACTATTCTCGATTATCACCAGATACGCAGTATTTT.

This clonotype has more than one count but fewer than ten. The chain is built from TRBV29-1 and TRBJ2-1; 9 bases agree with TRBD2. Per the germline V gene, CDR1 is SQVTM and CDR2 is ANQGSEA. V shed 1 base and J 2 bases; nucleotides not matched to a gene: 9. This CDR3 is built from 17 residues. This CDR3 reads CSVEGVPQRGAYNEQFF. The CDR3 DNA reads TGCAGCGTTGAAGGCGTTCCCCAGCGGGGGGCCTACAATGAGCAGTTCTTC.

The V and J genes are TRBV12-3 or TRBV12-4 and TRBJ1-5; D remains ambiguous. The CDR3 has 13 amino acids. Trimming pared 3 bases from V and 1 base from J, leaving 4 bases between. CDR3 DNA sequence: TGTGCCAGCAGTTTCCAGAGCAATCAGCCCCAGCATTTT. Amino acids: CASSFQSNQPQHF.

This clonotype was observed at least ten times. The V call is TRBV11-2, the J call TRBJ2-3, with 8 bases matching TRBD1. Germline V lookup: CDR1 SGHAT, CDR2 FQNNGV. Germline trimming cut 8 bases from V and 6 bases from J; bases unmatched to any gene: 10. This CDR3 is built from 14 residues. CDR3 residues: CASFDRGRRDTQYF. The CDR3 DNA reads as TGTGCCAGCTTCGACAGGGGAAGGCGGGATACGCAGTATTTT.

This clonotype was detected once. CDR3 nucleotides: TGTGCCAGCAGTGAAGTAGGGGTCGGCTACACCTTC. Its translation is CASSEVGVGYTF. The chain carries TRBV2 and TRBJ1-2; D perhaps matches TRBD1 (5 bases). Germline V gene data show CDR1 as SNHLY and CDR2 as FYNNEI. V was pared by 1 base and J by 8 bases, with 8 bases between. The CDR3 totals 12 residues.

This clonotype was picked up many times. The CDR3: CASSDLAGGLTDTQYF. The CDR3 nucleotides read TGCGCCAGCAGTGACCTAGCGGGGGGACTCACAGATACGCAGTATTTT. The V call is TRBV10-2, the J call TRBJ2-3; 11 bases are shared with TRBD2. The CDR3 length is 16 residues. From germline, CDR1 is WSHSY and CDR2 SAAADI. Losses at the gene ends were 3 bases for V and 2 bases for J; bases not matched to a gene: 4.

The chain couples TRBV5-1 to TRBJ2-1, with D perhaps matching TRBD2 (5 bases). The CDR3 is 16 amino acids. Per the germline V gene, CDR1 is SGHRS and CDR2 is YFSETQ. V was shortened by 0 bases and J by 5 bases, with 15 bases between the two germline ends. CDR3: CASSLGRDEVHNEQFF. CDR3 coding DNA: TGCGCCAGCAGCTTGGGTCGGGATGAGGTCCACAATGAGCAGTTCTTC.

The genes are TRBV7-2 and TRBJ2-7, with TRBD2 matching over 14 bases. Germline-derived CDR1 and CDR2 are SGHTA and FQGNSA. The CDR3 runs to 14 residues. The ends lost 3 bases at V and 6 bases at J; junction bases unmatched: 1. In DNA, the CDR3 is TGTGCCAGCAGCTTGGGGACTAGCGGGGGCGAGCAGTACTTC. It is translated as CASSLGTSGGEQYF.

This clonotype was seen only a few times. This chain joins TRBV10-1 and TRBJ1-1; the D gene is possibly TRBD1 (5 bases). The CDR3 sequence is 13 residues long. Germline CDR1 and CDR2: WNHNN and SYGVQD (reference sequence). V was cut by 4 bases and J by 6 bases, with 12 bases left in between. This CDR3 is CASSARDRPEAFF. DNA for the CDR3: TGCGCCAGCAGTGCCAGGGACCGACCTGAAGCTTTCTTT.

This clonotype was seen at least ten times. V gene TRBV29-1 combines with J gene TRBJ2-1; TRBD1 matches at 8 bases. This CDR3 contains 13 residues. CDR1 SQVTM and CDR2 ANQGSEA come from the germline V gene. V lost 4 bases, J lost 10 bases, and 9 bases stayed unmatched. The CDR3 sequence: CSVARTGTGEQFF. The CDR3 bases are TGCAGCGTTGCCCGGACAGGGACGGGGGAGCAGTTCTTC.

This clonotype was observed at least ten times. The rearrangement joins TRBV12-3 or TRBV12-4 to TRBJ2-7; the D gene is possibly TRBD2 (7 bases). The CDR3 length is 14 residues. V was cut by 8 bases and J by 1 base, with 15 bases left in between. DNA of the CDR3: TGTGCCAGCCGAACGGGGGGCTATTCCTACGAGCAGTACTTC. This gives the protein CASRTGGYSYEQYF.

About this clonotype: The CDR3 does not close with the conserved phenylalanine or tryptophan, likely indicating a read error. J is TRBJ2-5 and V is TRBV15; 8 bases are a match to TRBD2. Trimming at V came to 3 bases and at J to 5 bases, leaving 5 bases not matched to a gene. There are 14 residues in the CDR3. Per the germline V gene, CDR1 is LNHNV and CDR2 is YYDKDF (reference sequence). This chain's CDR3 is CATSSREGVETQYL. Here the CDR3 DNA reads TGTGCCACCAGCAGTCGGGAGGGGGTGGAGACCCAGTACCTC.

This clonotype was seen at least ten times. The genes are TRBV11-2 and TRBJ2-3; 11 bases line up with TRBD2. CDR3 length: 15 amino acids. V trimming: 5 bases; J trimming: 6 bases; junction bases outside the gene matches: 7. From germline, CDR1 is SGHAT and CDR2 FQNNGV. The chain's CDR3 is CASSQLAGGEDTQYF. The CDR3 coding sequence is TGTGCCAGCAGCCAGCTAGCGGGGGGCGAGGATACGCAGTATTTT.

Ten or more counts support this clonotype. The chain carries TRBV12-3 or TRBV12-4 and TRBJ1-5; D gene uncertain. Trimming took off 7 bases at V and 2 bases at J, with 6 bases between the two ends. CDR3 length: 12 residues. The CDR3 region has the DNA TGTGCCAGCAACAGTCGCAATCAGCCCCAGCATTTT. This codes for CASNSRNQPQHF.

The chain combines TRBV5-1 with TRBJ2-7; the match to TRBD1 covers 7 bases. J was trimmed by 3 bases and V by 4 bases; bases with no gene match: 7. The CDR3 length is 14 residues. Germline-derived CDR1 and CDR2 are SGHRS and YFSETQ. The CDR3 nucleotides read TGCGCCAGCAGCAGGGACAGCACCGTCTACGAGCAGTACGTC. As protein: CASSRDSTVYEQYV.

This clonotype was seen only a few times. This rearrangement joins TRBV7-2 to TRBJ1-1; TRBD1 is a possible D gene (5 bases). CDR3 size: 17 residues. Per the germline V gene, CDR1 is SGHTA and CDR2 is FQGNSA. Deletions cut 2 bases from V and 2 bases from J, with 18 bases between. Here the CDR3 DNA reads TGTGCCAGCAGCTTAAGGAAGGGGAGGAGACCTAACACTGAAGCTTTCTTT. Encoded protein: CASSLRKGRRPNTEAFF.

This clonotype was found a few times. This chain uses TRBV6-6 with TRBJ1-1, with D tentatively TRBD1 (6 bases). This CDR3 is built from 13 residues. Germline V gene sequence: CDR1 MNHNY, CDR2 SVGAGI (reference sequence). V lost 2 bases and J 4 bases, leaving 8 bases between the germline ends. DNA of the CDR3: TGTGCCAGCAGTTACCAAGGGGGCACTGAAGCTTTCTTT. This codes for CASSYQGGTEAFF.

This clonotype has at least ten counts. The chain carries TRBV5-1 and TRBJ2-3, with TRBD2 matching 7 bases. Germline V lookup: CDR1 SGHRS, CDR2 YFSETQ. The V and J ends lost 1 base and 5 bases, in that order; junction bases with no gene match: 1. The length of the CDR3 is 13 residues. CDR3 in DNA: TGCGCCAGCAGCTTGCGCGGGGGAGATACGCAGTATTTT. Translated: CASSLRGGDTQYF.

This CDR3 reads CASSYSIVSEQYV. The DNA for the CDR3 is TGTGCCAGCAGTTACTCGATCGTTAGCGAGCAGTACGTC. This chain joins TRBV6-6 and TRBJ2-7, with D unresolved. The CDR3 is 13 residues long. Trimming took 0 bases from V and 6 from J, leaving 9 bases between them. The germline gives CDR1 MNHNY, CDR2 SVGAGI (reference sequence).